This TCR beta chain was profiled in a study of control samples from healthy donors and cancer patients. TCRdb's copy holds only in-frame clones and misses some; the assay was immunoSEQ multiplex PCR. The sample lists 130,000 or so clones, 90% to 95% seen once, with over 10% in the top ten. The trim removed 1 base at V and 7 bases at J, leaving 9 bases unmatched. CDR1 and CDR2 (germline): SGHRS, YFSETQ. CDR3 size: 16 residues. Sequencing was done on a sample of blood. The J gene is TRBJ2-1, the V gene TRBV5-1; 9 positions match TRBD2. This clonotype was sampled from a man between 35 and 55 years old in good health. The CDR3 reads CASSLRAGGPSNEQFF. The CDR3 DNA is TGCGCCAGCAGCTTGAGGGCGGGGGGGCCATCAAATGAGCAGTTCTTC. Drawing the rest from reference TRBV5-1 and TRBJ2-1, the complete variable domain is KAGVTQTPRYLIKTRGQQVTLSCSPISGHRSVSWYQQTPGQGLQFLFEYFSETQRNKGNFPGRFSGRQFSNSRSEMNVSTLELGDSALYLCASSLRAGGPSNEQFFGPGTRLTVL.